This T cell receptor beta chain was observed in a study of shared clonotypes between healthy human individuals. For each subset, genomic DNA was distributed in equal portions over several immunoSEQ plates. Clones were sequenced by immunoSEQ multiplex PCR, and TCRdb holds only the in-frame ones, with some missing. Counted here are millions of clones, 85% to 95% occurring once; the ten biggest clones make up more than 0.1%. This CDR3 has 14 amino acids. Per germline, CDR1 LNHDA and CDR2 SQIVND (reference sequence). Trimming took 7 bases from V and 4 from J; bases not matched to a gene: 4. All donors qualified as healthy HIV-negative adults and had experienced no recent acute infections or vaccinations.

This receptor was identified in a young man in good health. Input material: naive CD4+ T cells sorted from blood. Subset denoted: CD45RA+ positively selected. The chain is built from TRBV19 and TRBJ1-5; 10 nucleotides line up with TRBD1. The CDR3, as DNA: TGTGCCAGTACGGACAGGGGGATTAATCAGCCCCAGCATTTT. Protein: CASTDRGINQPQHF.